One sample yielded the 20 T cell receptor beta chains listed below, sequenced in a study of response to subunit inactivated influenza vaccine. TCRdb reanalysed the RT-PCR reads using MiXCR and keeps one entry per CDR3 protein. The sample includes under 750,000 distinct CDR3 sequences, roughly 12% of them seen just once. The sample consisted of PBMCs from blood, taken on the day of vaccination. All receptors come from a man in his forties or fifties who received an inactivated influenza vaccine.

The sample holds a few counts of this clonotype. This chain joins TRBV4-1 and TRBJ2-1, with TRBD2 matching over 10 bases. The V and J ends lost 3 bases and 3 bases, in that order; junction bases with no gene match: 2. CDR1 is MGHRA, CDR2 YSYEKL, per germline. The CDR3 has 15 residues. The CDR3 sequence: CASSQSSGSYNEQFF. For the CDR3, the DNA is TGCGCCAGCAGCCAGTCTAGCGGGAGCTACAATGAGCAGTTCTTC.

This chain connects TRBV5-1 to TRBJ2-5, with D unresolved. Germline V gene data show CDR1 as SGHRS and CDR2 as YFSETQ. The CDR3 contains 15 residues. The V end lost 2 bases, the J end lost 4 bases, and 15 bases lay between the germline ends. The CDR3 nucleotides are TGCGCCAGCAGCTTAGAATCGGTGTTCAGAGAGACCCAGTACTTC. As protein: CASSLESVFRETQYF.

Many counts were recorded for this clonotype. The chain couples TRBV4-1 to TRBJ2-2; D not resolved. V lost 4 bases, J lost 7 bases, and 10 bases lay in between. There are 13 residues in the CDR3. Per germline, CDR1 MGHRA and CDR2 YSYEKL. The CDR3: CASSPIAIGELFF. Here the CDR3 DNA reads TGCGCCAGCAGCCCCATCGCGATCGGGGAGCTGTTTTTT.

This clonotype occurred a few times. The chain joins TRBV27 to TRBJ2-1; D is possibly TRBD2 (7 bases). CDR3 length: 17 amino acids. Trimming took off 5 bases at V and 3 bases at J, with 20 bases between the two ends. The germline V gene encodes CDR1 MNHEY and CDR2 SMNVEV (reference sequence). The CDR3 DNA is TGTGCCAGCAGTCTCTCCTTTAGGGGGGGGTACTACAATGAGCAGTTCTTC. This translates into CASSLSFRGGYYNEQFF.

CDR3: CASSLPGQGYETQYF. In nucleotides, the CDR3 is TGTGCCAGCAGCTTACCGGGGCAGGGATATGAGACCCAGTACTTC. The chain combines TRBV7-2 with TRBJ2-5; the D gene could be TRBD1 or TRBD2 (5 bases each). This CDR3 comprises 15 residues. Germline values: CDR1 SGHTA, CDR2 FQGNSA. Trimming shortened V by 2 bases and J by 5 bases, and 15 bases separated the two germline ends.

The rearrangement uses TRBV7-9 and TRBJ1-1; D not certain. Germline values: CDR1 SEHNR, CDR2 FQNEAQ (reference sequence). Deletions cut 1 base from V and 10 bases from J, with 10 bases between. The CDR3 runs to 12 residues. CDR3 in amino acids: CASSLELAGAFF. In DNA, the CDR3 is TGTGCCAGCAGCTTAGAGTTGGCGGGAGCTTTCTTT.

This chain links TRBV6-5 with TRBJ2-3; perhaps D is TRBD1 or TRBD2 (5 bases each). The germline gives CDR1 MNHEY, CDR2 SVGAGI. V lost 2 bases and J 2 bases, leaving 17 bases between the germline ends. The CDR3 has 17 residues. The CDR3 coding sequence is TGTGCCAGCAGTTACGAATGGCGTGCAGGGACCACAGATACGCAGTATTTT. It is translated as CASSYEWRAGTTDTQYF.

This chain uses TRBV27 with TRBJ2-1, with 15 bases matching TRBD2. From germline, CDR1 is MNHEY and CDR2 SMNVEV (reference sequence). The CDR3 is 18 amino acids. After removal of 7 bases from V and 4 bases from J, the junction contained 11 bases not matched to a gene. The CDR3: CASTSLGLAGGTYNEQFF. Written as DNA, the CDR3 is TGTGCCAGCACTTCCCTGGGACTAGCGGGGGGAACATACAATGAGCAGTTCTTC.

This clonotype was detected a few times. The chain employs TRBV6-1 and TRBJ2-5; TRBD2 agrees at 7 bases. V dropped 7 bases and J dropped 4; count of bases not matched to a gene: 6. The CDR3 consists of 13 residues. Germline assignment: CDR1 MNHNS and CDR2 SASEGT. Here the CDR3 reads CASKPLARETQYF. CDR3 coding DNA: TGTGCCAGCAAGCCACTAGCGCGAGAGACCCAGTACTTC.

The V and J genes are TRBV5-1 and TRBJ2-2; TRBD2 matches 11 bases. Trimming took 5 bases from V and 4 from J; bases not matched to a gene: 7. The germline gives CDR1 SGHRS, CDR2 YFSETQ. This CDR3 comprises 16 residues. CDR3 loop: CASRVGLAETTGELFF. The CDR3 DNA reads TGCGCCAGCAGGGTGGGACTAGCGGAAACCACCGGGGAGCTGTTTTTT.

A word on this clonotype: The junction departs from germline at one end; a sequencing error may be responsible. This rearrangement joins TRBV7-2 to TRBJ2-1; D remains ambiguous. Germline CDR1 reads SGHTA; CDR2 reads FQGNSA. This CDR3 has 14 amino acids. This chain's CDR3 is CASCLGPSWNEQFF. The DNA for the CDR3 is TGTGCCAGCTGCTTAGGGCCTTCGTGGAATGAGCAGTTCTTC.

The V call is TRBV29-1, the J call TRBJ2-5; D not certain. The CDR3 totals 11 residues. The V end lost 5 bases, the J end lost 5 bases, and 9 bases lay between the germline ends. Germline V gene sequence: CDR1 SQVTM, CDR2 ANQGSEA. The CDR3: CSVYDRETQYF. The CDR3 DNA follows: TGCAGCGTTTACGACCGGGAGACCCAGTACTTC. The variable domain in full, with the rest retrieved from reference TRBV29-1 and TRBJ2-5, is SAVISQKPSRDICQRGTSLTIQCQVDSQVTMMFWYRQQPGQSLTLIATANQGSEATYESGFVIDKFPISRPNLTFSTLTVSNMSPEDSSIYLCSVYDRETQYFGPGTRLLVL.

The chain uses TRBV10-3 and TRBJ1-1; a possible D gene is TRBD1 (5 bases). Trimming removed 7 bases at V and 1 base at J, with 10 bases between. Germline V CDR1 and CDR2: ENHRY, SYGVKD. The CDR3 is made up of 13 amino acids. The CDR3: CAIMEGKNTEAFF. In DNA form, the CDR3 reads TGTGCCATCATGGAGGGGAAGAACACTGAAGCTTTCTTT.

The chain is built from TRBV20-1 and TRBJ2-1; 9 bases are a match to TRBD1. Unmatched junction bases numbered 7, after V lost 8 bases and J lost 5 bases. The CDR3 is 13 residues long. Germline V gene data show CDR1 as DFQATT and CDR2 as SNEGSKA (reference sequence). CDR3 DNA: TGCAGTCGTGACAGGGGGAACAACAATGAGCAGTTCTTC. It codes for CSRDRGNNNEQFF.

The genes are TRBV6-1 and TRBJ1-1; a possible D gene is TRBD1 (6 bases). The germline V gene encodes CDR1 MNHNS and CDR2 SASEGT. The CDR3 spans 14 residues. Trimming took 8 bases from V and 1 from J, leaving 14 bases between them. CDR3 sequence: CASQGPGENTEAFF. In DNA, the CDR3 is TGTGCCAGCCAGGGGCCAGGGGAGAACACTGAAGCTTTCTTT.

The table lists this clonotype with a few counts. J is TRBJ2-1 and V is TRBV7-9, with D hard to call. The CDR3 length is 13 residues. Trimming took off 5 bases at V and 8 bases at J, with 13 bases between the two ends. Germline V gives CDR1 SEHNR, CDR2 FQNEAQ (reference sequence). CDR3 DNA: TGTGCCAGCAGCGCCATCGGAGTGGATGAGCAGTTCTTC. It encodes CASSAIGVDEQFF.

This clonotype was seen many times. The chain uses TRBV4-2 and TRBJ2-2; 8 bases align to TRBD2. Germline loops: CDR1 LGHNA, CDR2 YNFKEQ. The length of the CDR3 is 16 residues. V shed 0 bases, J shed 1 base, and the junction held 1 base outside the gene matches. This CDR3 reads CASSQDLAGNTGELFF. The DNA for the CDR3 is TGTGCCAGCAGCCAAGACCTAGCGGGGAACACCGGGGAGCTGTTTTTT.

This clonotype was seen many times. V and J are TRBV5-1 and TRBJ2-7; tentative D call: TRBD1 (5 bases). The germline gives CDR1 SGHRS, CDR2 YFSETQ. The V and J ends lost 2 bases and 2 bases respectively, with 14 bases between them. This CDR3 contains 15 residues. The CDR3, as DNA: TGCGCCAGCAGCTTAGGGCCGACAGCGACCTACGAGCAGTACTTC. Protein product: CASSLGPTATYEQYF.

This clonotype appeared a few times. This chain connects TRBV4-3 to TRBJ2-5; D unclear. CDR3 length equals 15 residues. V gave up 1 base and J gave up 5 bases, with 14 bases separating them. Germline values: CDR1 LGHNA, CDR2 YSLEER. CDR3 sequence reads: CASSQATLPGETQYF. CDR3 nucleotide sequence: TGCGCCAGCAGCCAAGCTACACTTCCCGGGGAGACCCAGTACTTC.

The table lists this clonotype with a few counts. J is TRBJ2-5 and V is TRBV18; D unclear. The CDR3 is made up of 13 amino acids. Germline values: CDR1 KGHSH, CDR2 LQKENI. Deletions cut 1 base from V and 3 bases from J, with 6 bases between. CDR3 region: CASSPQIEETQYF. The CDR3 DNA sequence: TGTGCCAGCTCACCACAGATCGAAGAGACCCAGTACTTC.